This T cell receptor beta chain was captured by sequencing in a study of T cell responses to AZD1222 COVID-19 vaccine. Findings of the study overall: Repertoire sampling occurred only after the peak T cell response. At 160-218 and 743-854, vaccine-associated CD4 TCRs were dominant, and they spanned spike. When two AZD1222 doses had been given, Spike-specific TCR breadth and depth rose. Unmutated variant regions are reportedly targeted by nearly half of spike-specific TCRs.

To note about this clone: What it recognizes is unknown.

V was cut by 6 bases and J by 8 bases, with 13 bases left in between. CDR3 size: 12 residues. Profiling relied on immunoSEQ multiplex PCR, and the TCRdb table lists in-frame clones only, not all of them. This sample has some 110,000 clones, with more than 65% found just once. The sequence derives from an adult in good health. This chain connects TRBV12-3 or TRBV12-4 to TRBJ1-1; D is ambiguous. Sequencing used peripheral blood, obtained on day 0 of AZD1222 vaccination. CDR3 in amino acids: CASSPYPGEAFF. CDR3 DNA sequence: TGTGCCAGCAGCCCATACCCGGGGGAAGCTTTCTTT.